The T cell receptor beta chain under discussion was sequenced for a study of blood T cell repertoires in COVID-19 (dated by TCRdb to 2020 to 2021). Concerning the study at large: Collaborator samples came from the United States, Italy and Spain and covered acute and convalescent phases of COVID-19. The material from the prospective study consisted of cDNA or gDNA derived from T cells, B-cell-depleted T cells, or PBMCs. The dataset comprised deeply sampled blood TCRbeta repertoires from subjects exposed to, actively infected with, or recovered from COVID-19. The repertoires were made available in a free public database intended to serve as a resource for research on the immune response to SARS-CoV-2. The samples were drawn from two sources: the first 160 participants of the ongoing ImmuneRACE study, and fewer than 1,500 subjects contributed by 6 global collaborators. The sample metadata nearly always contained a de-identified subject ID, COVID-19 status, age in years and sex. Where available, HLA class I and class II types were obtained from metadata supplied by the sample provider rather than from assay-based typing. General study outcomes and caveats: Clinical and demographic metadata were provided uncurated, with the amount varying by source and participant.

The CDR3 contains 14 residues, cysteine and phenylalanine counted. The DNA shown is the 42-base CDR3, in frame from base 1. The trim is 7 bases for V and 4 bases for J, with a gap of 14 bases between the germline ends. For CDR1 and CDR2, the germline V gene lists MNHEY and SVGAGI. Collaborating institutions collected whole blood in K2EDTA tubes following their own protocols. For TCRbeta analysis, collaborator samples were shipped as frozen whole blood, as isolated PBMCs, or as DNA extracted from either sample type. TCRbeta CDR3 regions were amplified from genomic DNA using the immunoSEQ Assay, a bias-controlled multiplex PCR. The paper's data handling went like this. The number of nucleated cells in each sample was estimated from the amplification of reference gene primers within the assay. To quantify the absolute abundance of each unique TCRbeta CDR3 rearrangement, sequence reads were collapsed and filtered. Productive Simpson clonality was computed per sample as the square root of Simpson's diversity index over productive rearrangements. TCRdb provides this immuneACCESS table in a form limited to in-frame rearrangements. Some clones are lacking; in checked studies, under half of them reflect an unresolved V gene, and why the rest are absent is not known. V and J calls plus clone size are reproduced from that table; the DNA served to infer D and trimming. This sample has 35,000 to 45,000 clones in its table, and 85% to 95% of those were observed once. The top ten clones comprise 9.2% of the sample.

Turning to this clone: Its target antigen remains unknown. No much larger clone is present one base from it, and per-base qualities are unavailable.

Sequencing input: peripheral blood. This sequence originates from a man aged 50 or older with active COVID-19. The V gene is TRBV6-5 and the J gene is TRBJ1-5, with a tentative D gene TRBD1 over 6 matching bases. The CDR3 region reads CASTLDSTNQPQHF. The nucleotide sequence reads TGTGCCAGCACTCTGGACAGTACTAATCAGCCCCAGCATTTT.